One sample yielded the 17 T cell receptor beta chains listed below, sequenced in a study of OX40 agonist ivuxolimab in advanced cancers. The method was immunoSEQ multiplex PCR; TCRdb's version includes in-frame clones alone and lacks a portion of them. The data contain around 63,000 clones, around 90% of them singletons. The sample consisted of CD4+ or CD8+ T cells sorted from blood, taken in a trial of the OX40 agonist ivuxolimab. The receptors stem from an adult with an advanced solid tumor such as melanoma, head and neck, liver or kidney cancer.

This chain uses TRBV2 with TRBJ1-2, with TRBD1 as a possible D gene (5 bases). V lost 2 bases and J lost 4, with 11 bases in between. This CDR3 region has 14 residues. The germline V gene has CDR1 SNHLY and CDR2 FYNNEI. This CDR3 reads CASSENRGSYGYTF. The CDR3 DNA is TGTGCCAGCAGTGAAAATCGGGGCAGCTATGGCTACACCTTC.

This rearrangement joins TRBV2 to TRBJ2-5; possibly TRBD2 for D (6 bases). The CDR3 totals 16 residues. The V gene's germline CDR1 is SNHLY and CDR2 FYNNEI. Trimming cost V 4 bases and J 4 bases, with 19 bases left between them. In DNA, the CDR3 is TGTGCCAGCAGTGCCAGGACGCCTTTCGGGGGAGAGACCCAGTACTTC. Protein product: CASSARTPFGGETQYF.

The chain recombines TRBV5-1 with TRBJ2-7, with D possibly being TRBD1 or TRBD2 (5 bases each). The CDR3 has 14 residues. The V gene's germline CDR1 is SGHRS and CDR2 YFSETQ. Deletions cut 5 bases from V and 3 bases from J, with 15 bases between. The CDR3, as DNA: TGCGCCAGCAGTACCGGGGCCGACCTCTACGAGCAGTACTTC. Translating gives CASSTGADLYEQYF.

CDR3 amino acids: CASSNVGYEQYF. DNA of the CDR3: TGTGCCAGCAGTAACGTTGGCTACGAGCAGTACTTC. The V call is TRBV6-1, the J call TRBJ2-7; no clear D gene. Trimming left V 5 bases short and J 3 bases short, with 8 bases between. Germline V gene lookup returns CDR1 MNHNS and CDR2 SASEGT. The CDR3 is made up of 12 amino acids.

The chain links TRBV20-1 to TRBJ2-1, with D uncertain. V dropped 6 bases and J dropped 5 bases, with 5 bases sitting between them. In germline, CDR1 is DFQATT, CDR2 SNEGSKA (reference sequence). This CDR3 spans 10 amino acids. CDR3: CSAEDNEQFF. CDR3 DNA sequence: TGCAGTGCGGAAGACAATGAGCAGTTCTTC.

The rearrangement uses TRBV6-1 and TRBJ1-3; D uncertain. Germline lookup yields CDR1 MNHNS and CDR2 SASEGT. The V and J ends lost 4 bases and 4 bases respectively, with 2 bases between them. The CDR3 has 11 residues. CDR3 sequence: CASSGGNTIYF. CDR3 nucleotide sequence: TGTGCCAGCAGTGGAGGAAACACCATATATTTT.

This chain joins TRBV6-5 and TRBJ2-5; D may match TRBD1 or TRBD2 (5 bases each). The CDR3 sequence is 13 residues long. The germline V and J ends were trimmed by 4 bases and 5 bases, with 11 bases remaining between them. Germline-derived CDR1 and CDR2 are MNHEY and SVGAGI. CDR3 protein: CASSSGRRETQYF. CDR3 DNA: TGTGCCAGCAGTTCGGGACGGCGGGAGACCCAGTACTTC.

The chain couples TRBV19 to TRBJ1-2; possible D gene TRBD1, 6 bases. V lost 9 bases and J lost 8, with 16 bases in between. The germline V gene encodes CDR1 LNHDA and CDR2 SQIVND (reference sequence). This CDR3 comprises 12 residues. This chain's CDR3 is CASNNGGQGYTF. As DNA, the CDR3 is TGTGCCAGCAACAACGGGGGGCAAGGCTACACCTTC.

The chain is built from TRBV5-6 and TRBJ1-2; D gene unclear. The germline V and J ends were trimmed by 1 base and 1 base, with 11 bases remaining between them. Germline-derived CDR1 and CDR2 are SGHDT and YYEEEE. The CDR3 totals 15 residues. The chain's CDR3 is CASSLYSRNNYGYTF. Written as DNA, the CDR3 is TGTGCCAGCAGCTTGTATTCTAGGAATAACTATGGCTACACCTTC.

This sequence joins TRBV29-1 and TRBJ1-1; D possibly corresponds to TRBD1 (5 bases). V was pared by 6 bases and J by 4 bases, with 18 bases between. CDR1 is SQVTM, CDR2 ANQGSEA, per germline. This CDR3 region has 14 residues. This chain's CDR3 is CSVTAGGSGTEAFF. The CDR3, as DNA: TGCAGCGTGACGGCCGGGGGAAGTGGCACTGAAGCTTTCTTT.

The V and J genes are TRBV5-1 and TRBJ1-4; perhaps TRBD1 as D (5 bases). Germline V CDR1 and CDR2: SGHRS, YFSETQ. CDR3 length equals 14 residues. V was trimmed by 6 bases and J by 0 bases, leaving 9 bases between them. Written as DNA, the CDR3 is TGCGCCAGCAACCAGGGTGCAACTAATGAAAAACTGTTTTTT. Protein product: CASNQGATNEKLFF.

J is TRBJ1-4 and V is TRBV9, with D perhaps TRBD1 (5 bases). V was shortened by 4 bases and J by 5 bases, with 15 bases between the two germline ends. This CDR3 region has 15 residues. In germline, CDR1 is SGDLS, CDR2 YYNGEE. CDR3 protein: CASSPTGTRNEKLFF. The CDR3 region has the DNA TGTGCCAGCAGCCCCACCGGGACGAGGAATGAAAAACTGTTTTTT.

The chain carries TRBV19 and TRBJ1-2; 11 nucleotides match TRBD1. The CDR3 is 18 residues long. Losses at the gene ends were 7 bases for V and 1 base for J; bases not matched to a gene: 14. Looked up from germline, CDR1 is LNHDA and CDR2 is SQIVND (reference sequence). Here the CDR3 DNA reads TGTGCCAGTACCCCCCAAATCGGGACAGGGGGACATAACTATGGCTACACCTTC. It is translated as CASTPQIGTGGHNYGYTF.

The CDR3 nucleotides are TGTGCCAGCGGCGCAAACCGGGGTTCCTACAATGAGCAGTTCTTC. Protein: CASGANRGSYNEQFF. The gene calls are TRBV7-2 and TRBJ2-1; D is possibly TRBD2 (5 bases). The V end lost 8 bases, the J end lost 1 base, and 15 bases lay between the germline ends. The CDR3 runs 15 residues. Germline V gives CDR1 SGHTA, CDR2 FQGNSA.

The V and J genes are TRBV6-1 and TRBJ2-7; 7 bases fit TRBD2. CDR3 size: 11 residues. The trim removed 5 bases at V and 9 bases at J, leaving 4 bases unmatched. Germline CDR1 and CDR2: MNHNS and SASEGT. The CDR3 here is CASSNSGVQYF. DNA for the CDR3: TGTGCCAGCAGTAACAGCGGGGTGCAGTACTTC.

V is TRBV29-1 and J is TRBJ2-1, with a weak D call TRBD1 (5 bases). The germline V gene has CDR1 SQVTM and CDR2 ANQGSEA. The CDR3 is 14 amino acids. Deletions cut 5 bases from V and 1 base from J, with 12 bases between. CDR3 sequence (DNA): TGCAGCGTTCTCCCAGCAGGGTCCTACAATGAGCAGTTCTTC. It specifies CSVLPAGSYNEQFF.

This sequence joins TRBV7-2 and TRBJ1-2, with D tentatively TRBD1 (5 bases). The CDR3 is 14 amino acids. V was trimmed by 7 bases and J by 4 bases, leaving 16 bases between them. Germline lookup yields CDR1 SGHTA and CDR2 FQGNSA. This CDR3 is CASTSYGRVYGYTF. In DNA form, the CDR3 reads TGTGCCAGCACCTCATACGGCAGGGTCTATGGCTACACCTTC.